This entry lists 5 T cell receptor beta chains sequenced from one sample in a study of CD8+CD57+ T cells in acquired aplastic anemia. Profiling of TCR beta VDJ combinations and CDR3 sequences used genomic DNA as template. TCRdb ran MiXCR on the reads and lists one entry per CDR3 protein. This table holds about 48,000 distinct CDR3 sequences, around 69% found once. Sequencing was carried out using sorted CD4+, CD8+, or CD8+CD57+ T cells (not recorded which) from PBMCs. Receptors were obtained from a human donor in good health, serving as a control.

The rearrangement links TRBV7-2 to TRBJ2-1, with D unresolved. Between the trimmed V and J ends, which lost 4 bases and 6 bases, there was a span of 10 bases. CDR3 length: 13 residues. CDR1 SGHTA and CDR2 FQGNSA come from the germline V gene. The DNA for the CDR3 is TGTGCCAGCAGCTCCCGTCGGGTCAATGAGCAGTTCTTC. Its translation: CASSSRRVNEQFF.

The table lists this clonotype with a count of one. The rearrangement uses TRBV15 and TRBJ2-3, with 10 bases matching TRBD1. Trimming cost V 8 bases and J 4 bases; bases outside gene matches: 3. The CDR3 spans 13 residues. Germline loops: CDR1 LNHNV, CDR2 YYDKDF (reference sequence). CDR3 sequence reads: CATADRGPDTQYF. CDR3 sequence (DNA): TGTGCCACCGCTGACAGGGGGCCAGATACGCAGTATTTT.

The chain employs TRBV6-1 and TRBJ1-1; 7 bases line up with TRBD1. With 2 bases clipped from V and 8 bases from J, the junction kept 8 bases outside the gene matches. The CDR3 spans 14 residues. In germline, CDR1 is MNHNS, CDR2 SASEGT. As DNA, the CDR3 is TGTGCCAGCAGTGAATCGGGGGAACAGGGGGAAGCTTTCTTT. Amino acid sequence: CASSESGEQGEAFF.

The chain links TRBV9 to TRBJ2-2; tentative D call: TRBD2 (6 bases). The CDR3 covers 13 residues. The germline gives CDR1 SGDLS, CDR2 YYNGEE. Trimming took off 5 bases at V and 6 bases at J, with 11 bases between the two ends. CDR3 nucleotide sequence: TGTGCCAGCAGACAGGCGGGGTCCGGGGAGCTGTTTTTT. Encoded protein: CASRQAGSGELFF. The full variable domain, with the rest looked up from reference TRBV9 and TRBJ2-2, is DSGVTQTPKHLITATGQRVTLRCSPRSGDLSVYWYQQSLDQGLQFLIQYYNGEERAKGNILERFSAQQFPDLHSELNLSSLELGDSALYFCASRQAGSGELFFGEGSRLTVL.

V gene TRBV29-1 combines with J gene TRBJ2-5; 11 nucleotides agree with TRBD2. Germline lookup yields CDR1 SQVTM and CDR2 ANQGSEA. Trimming cost V 4 bases and J 4 bases; bases outside gene matches: 8. The CDR3 extends over 15 amino acids. The DNA for the CDR3 is TGCAGCGTTGGTAGCGGGAGGGAGGTCGGAGAGACCCAGTACTTC. Its protein is CSVGSGREVGETQYF.